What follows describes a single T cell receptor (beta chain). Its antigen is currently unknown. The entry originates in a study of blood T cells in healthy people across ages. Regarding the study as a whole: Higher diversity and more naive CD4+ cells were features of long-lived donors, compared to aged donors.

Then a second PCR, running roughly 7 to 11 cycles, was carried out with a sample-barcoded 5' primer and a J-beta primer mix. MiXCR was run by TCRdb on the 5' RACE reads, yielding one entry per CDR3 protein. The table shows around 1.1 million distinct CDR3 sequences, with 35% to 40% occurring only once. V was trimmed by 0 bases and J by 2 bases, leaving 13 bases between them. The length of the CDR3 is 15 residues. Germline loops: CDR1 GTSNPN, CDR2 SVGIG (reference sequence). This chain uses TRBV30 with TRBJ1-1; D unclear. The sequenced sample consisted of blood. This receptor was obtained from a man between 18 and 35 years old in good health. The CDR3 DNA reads TGTGCCTGGAGTGTTCATTCCAGTTTAAACACTGAAGCTTTCTTT. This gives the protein CAWSVHSSLNTEAFF.